This TCR beta chain emerged from a study of cytomegalovirus exposure and HLA in healthy donors. Separate from the roughly 720-subject first cohort, the approximately 130-subject validation cohort was the one that the donors belonged to. Study-wide points: The classifier, whose performance was assessed in both the original and validation cohorts, reportedly diagnosed cytomegalovirus status with high specificity and sensitivity.

Of note for this clone: The antigen remains undetermined.

Clones were read by immunoSEQ multiplex PCR, and TCRdb kept only the in-frame ones, dropping some. The sample has more than 110,000 clones, roughly four fifths seen once; the top ten hold over 1.3%. With V trimmed by 4 bases and J by 4 bases, 4 bases remained unmatched. Germline values: CDR1 SGHRS, CDR2 YFSETQ. CDR3 size: 14 residues. The sample comprised PBMCs. The gene calls are TRBV5-1 and TRBJ2-1; 8 nucleotides agree with TRBD1. This receptor was identified in a woman in her twenties or thirties in good health and CMV-seronegative. The CDR3 DNA sequence: TGCGCCAGCAGCACTGGACAGGGATACAATGAGCAGTTCTTC. Translation: CASSTGQGYNEQFF.